The clone carrying this T cell receptor (beta chain) has a handful of counts. The antigen is undetermined. This specimen belongs to a study of T cell repertoires in cytomegalovirus infection. Looking at the study overall: It was recently identified HLA-C-restricted and well-studied HLA-B-restricted CMV epitopes that the study used. Through public TCR beta signatures, both CMV infection and matching HLA type were indicated.

Germline assignment: CDR1 DFQATT and CDR2 SNEGSKA (reference sequence). The ends were cut back, 5 bases at V and 3 bases at J, with 11 bases in the middle. This CDR3 is built from 13 residues. General study results and limits: Across the ex vivo response, the dominant clonotypes were HLA-C-restricted CMV-specific TCR beta clonotypes.

TCRdb independently ran MiXCR on the reads; one entry per CDR3 protein. This table has approximately 120,000 distinct CDR3 sequences, around 28% appearing once. This chain links TRBV20-1 with TRBJ2-1; weak D call: TRBD1 (5 bases). The material sequenced was CD8+ T cells from cultured PBMCs, taken from culture after CMV antigen stimulation. This sequence was found in a human donor in good health (CMV status not recorded). Some clones in this sample may be carry-over from other donors' samples. The CDR3 nucleotides are TGCAGTGCTGTGGGGCCCAACTACAATGAGCAGTTCTTC. This codes for CSAVGPNYNEQFF.